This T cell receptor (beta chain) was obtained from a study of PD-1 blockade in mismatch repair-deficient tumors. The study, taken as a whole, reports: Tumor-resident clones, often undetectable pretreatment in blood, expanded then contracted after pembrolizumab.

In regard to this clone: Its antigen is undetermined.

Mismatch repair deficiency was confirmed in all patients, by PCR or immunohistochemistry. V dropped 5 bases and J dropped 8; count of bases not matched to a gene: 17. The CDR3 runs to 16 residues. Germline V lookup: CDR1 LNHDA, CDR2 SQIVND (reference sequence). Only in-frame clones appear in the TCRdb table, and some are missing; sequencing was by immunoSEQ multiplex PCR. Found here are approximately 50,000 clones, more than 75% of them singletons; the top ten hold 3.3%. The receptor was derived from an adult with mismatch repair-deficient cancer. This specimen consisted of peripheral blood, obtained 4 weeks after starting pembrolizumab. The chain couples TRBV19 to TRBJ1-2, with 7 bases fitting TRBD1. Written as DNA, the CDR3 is TGTGCCAGTAGTGGGACAGACGGGGTGATTTTGGGCGGCTACACCTTC. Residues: CASSGTDGVILGGYTF.